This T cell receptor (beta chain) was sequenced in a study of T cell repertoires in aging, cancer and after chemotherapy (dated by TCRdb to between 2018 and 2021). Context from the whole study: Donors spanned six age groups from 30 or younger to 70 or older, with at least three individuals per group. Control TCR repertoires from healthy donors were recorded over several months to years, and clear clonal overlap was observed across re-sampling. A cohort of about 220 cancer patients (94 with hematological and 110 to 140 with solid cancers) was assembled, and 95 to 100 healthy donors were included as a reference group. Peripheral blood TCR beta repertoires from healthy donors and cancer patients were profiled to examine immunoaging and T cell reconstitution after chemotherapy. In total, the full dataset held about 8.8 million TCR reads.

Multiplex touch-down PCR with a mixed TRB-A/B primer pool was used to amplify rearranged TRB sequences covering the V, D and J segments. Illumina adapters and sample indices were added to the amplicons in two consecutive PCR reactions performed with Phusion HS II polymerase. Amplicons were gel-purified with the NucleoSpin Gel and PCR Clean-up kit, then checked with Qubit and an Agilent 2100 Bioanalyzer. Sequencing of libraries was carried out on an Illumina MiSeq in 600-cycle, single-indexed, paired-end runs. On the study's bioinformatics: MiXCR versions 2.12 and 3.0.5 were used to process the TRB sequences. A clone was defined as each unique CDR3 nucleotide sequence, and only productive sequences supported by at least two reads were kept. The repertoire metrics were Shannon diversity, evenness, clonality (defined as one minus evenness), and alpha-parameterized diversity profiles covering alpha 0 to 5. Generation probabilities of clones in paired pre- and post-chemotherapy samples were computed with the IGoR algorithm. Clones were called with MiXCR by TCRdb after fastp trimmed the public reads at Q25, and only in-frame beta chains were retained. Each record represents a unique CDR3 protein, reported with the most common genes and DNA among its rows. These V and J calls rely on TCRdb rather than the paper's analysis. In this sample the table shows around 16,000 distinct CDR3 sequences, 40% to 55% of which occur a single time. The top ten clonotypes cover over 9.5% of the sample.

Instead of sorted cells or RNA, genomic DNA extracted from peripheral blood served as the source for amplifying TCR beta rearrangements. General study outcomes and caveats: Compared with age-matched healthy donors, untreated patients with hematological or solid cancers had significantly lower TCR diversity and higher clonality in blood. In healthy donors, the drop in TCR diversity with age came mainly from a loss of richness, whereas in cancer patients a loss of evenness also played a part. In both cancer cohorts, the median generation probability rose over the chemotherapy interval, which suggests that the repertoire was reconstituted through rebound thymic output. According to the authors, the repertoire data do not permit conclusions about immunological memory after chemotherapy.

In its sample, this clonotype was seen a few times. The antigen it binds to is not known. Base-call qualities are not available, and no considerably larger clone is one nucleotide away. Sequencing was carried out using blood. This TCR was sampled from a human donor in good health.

CDR3 region: CSVSEGGGFGEQFF. In nucleotides, the sequence is TGCAGCGTCTCCGAGGGAGGCGGATTTGGTGAGCAGTTCTTC. This chain is built from TRBV29-1 and TRBJ2-1; a tentative D call is TRBD2 (6 bases match). Per the germline V gene, SQVTM is the CDR1 and ANQGSEA is the CDR2. Trimming at the junction amounts to 6 bases on V and 9 bases on J, and the germline ends lie 21 bases apart. Counted from cysteine to phenylalanine, this CDR3 has 14 amino acids. Here the CDR3 DNA is all that survives: 42 bases in frame from base 1.